This TCR beta chain was identified during a study of cytomegalovirus exposure and HLA in healthy donors. The CDR3 has 15 residues. V was clipped by 2 bases and J by 8 bases, with 17 bases between them. Germline lookup yields CDR1 SGHKS and CDR2 YYEKEE (reference sequence). It was with 60 Vbeta and 13 Jbeta primers that the PCR ran. Sequencing used immunoSEQ multiplex PCR; TCRdb keeps in-frame clones, though not all of them. The repertoire holds about 190,000 clones, around 78% seen once, with 13% to 15% in the top ten. The sequenced sample consisted of PBMCs. The chain recombines TRBV5-5 with TRBJ2-1, with D perhaps matching TRBD1 (5 bases). This receptor was taken from a woman in her twenties or thirties in good health and CMV-seropositive. As DNA, the CDR3 is TGTGCCAGCAGCTTTGGACAAGCCTATCTCGATGAGCAGTTCTTC. Amino acids: CASSFGQAYLDEQFF.